This T cell receptor (beta chain) stems from a study of blood T cells in healthy people across ages. Donor samples were obtained from healthy Caucasian individuals from Russia, aged about 6 to 90. V lost 5 bases, J lost 7 bases, and 15 bases lay in between. CDR3 length equals 14 residues. Germline V lookup: CDR1 SEHNR, CDR2 FQNEAQ (reference sequence). As for this clonotype: The antigen is unknown.

Primed by a sample-barcoded 5' primer and a J-beta primer mix, a second PCR proceeded for roughly 7 to 12 cycles. Each CDR3 protein gets one entry after TCRdb re-called the 5' RACE reads with MiXCR. The table has about 1,400,000 distinct CDR3 sequences, approximately 60% seen once. Study-wide findings and caveats: As naive T cell percentage varied, TCR beta diversity correlated strongly with it.

The sequenced sample consisted of blood. The chain is built from TRBV7-9 and TRBJ2-1; D remains unclear. The origin of this receptor is a man between 18 and 35 years old in good health. CDR3 DNA: TGTGCCAGCAGCCCCCCGATGGCGTGGAATGAGCAGTTCTTC. Its translation is CASSPPMAWNEQFF.